This T cell receptor (beta chain) came from a study of early T cells in non-severe SARS-CoV-2 infection. On the study more broadly: The authors sequenced bulk RNA from unsorted whole blood, leaving chains unpaired.

CDR1 is SGHVS and CDR2 is FQNEAQ in the germline V gene. With 8 bases clipped from V and 8 bases from J, the junction kept 5 bases outside the gene matches. This CDR3 has 13 amino acids. TCRdb reprocessed the 5' RACE reads via MiXCR and lists one record per CDR3 protein. The sample shows around 77,000 distinct CDR3 sequences, about 9.5% of them seen only once. The sample was whole blood, taken at baseline. This chain connects TRBV7-8 to TRBJ2-1; TRBD1 aligns across 11 bases. The receptor's source is an adult who was a healthcare worker with PCR-confirmed SARS-CoV-2 infection or an uninfected control (not recorded which). CDR3 coding DNA: TGTGCCAGCCGGGACAGGGGGATAGATGAGCAGTTCTTC. Translating it yields CASRDRGIDEQFF. Full variable domain (missing parts from reference TRBV7-8 and TRBJ2-1): GAGVSQSPRYKVAKRGQDVALRCDPISGHVSLFWYQQALGQGPEFLTYFQNEAQLDKSGLPSDRFFAERPEGSVSTLKIQRTQQEDSAVYLCASRDRGIDEQFFGPGTRLTVL.